Listed here are 29 T cell receptor beta chains from one sample, sequenced in a study of beta chain features in type 1 diabetes (dated 2018 in TCRdb). For these TCRs, the target antigens are not known. Library preparation was by the immunoSEQ multiplex PCR assay. All of the isolated RNA was reverse transcribed with the High Capacity cDNA Reverse Transcription Kit, so expressed TCRB transcripts were sequenced. This is the immuneACCESS table as TCRdb keeps it, with only in-frame sequences that have V and J called. A part of the clones is gone; compared with another copy, unresolved V genes explain less than half, and the rest is unexplained. This sample is represented by tens of thousands of clones; over 40% of them were singletons. The ten biggest clones cover approximately 1.5% of the sample. Paper-wide results and their limitations: Type 1 diabetes patients showed a moderate but significant shortening of TCRB CDR3 length in all four CD4+ subsets.

Sequencing used Tregs from blood. This sample's cell subset or site label indicates: regulatory CD4+ T cells. The receptors derive from a man aged 25-45 years with type 1 diabetes.

The chain joins TRBV28 to TRBJ2-5; TRBD1 agrees at 7 bases. V was pared by 5 bases and J by 3 bases, with 9 bases of the junction left unmatched. Per the germline V gene, CDR1 is MDHEN and CDR2 is SYDVKM. The length of the CDR3 is 15 residues. The CDR3: CASSPTKGAEETQYF. As DNA, the CDR3 is TGTGCCAGCAGTCCCACAAAGGGGGCAGAAGAGACCCAGTACTTC.

This clone was counted only a few times. The chain employs TRBV6-6 and TRBJ2-7, with a tentative D call TRBD1 (5 bases). This CDR3 comprises 14 residues. The germline V gene has CDR1 MNHNY and CDR2 SVGAGI (reference sequence). V was trimmed by 0 bases and J by 1 base, leaving 7 bases between them. The DNA for the CDR3 is TGTGCCAGCAGTTACTCCGACAGATCCTACGAGCAGTACTTC. This encodes CASSYSDRSYEQYF.

This CDR3 reads CASSLGTTNEQFF. Written as DNA, the CDR3 is TGTGCCAGCAGCTTGGGGACTACCAATGAGCAGTTCTTC. The rearrangement joins TRBV7-3 to TRBJ2-1, with TRBD2 matching 7 bases. Germline V gene sequence: CDR1 SGHTA, CDR2 FQGTGA. The V and J ends lost 3 bases and 6 bases, in that order; junction bases with no gene match: 2. The CDR3 is 13 residues long. Full variable domain (missing parts from reference TRBV7-3 and TRBJ2-1): GAGVSQTPSNKVTEKGKYVELRCDPISGHTALYWYRQSLGQGPEFLIYFQGTGAADDSGLPNDRFFAVRPEGSVSTLKIQRTERGDSAVYLCASSLGTTNEQFFGPGTRLTVL.

The rearrangement links TRBV15 to TRBJ1-5; D remains unclear. CDR1 is LNHNV, CDR2 YYDKDF, per germline (reference sequence). CDR3 length equals 18 residues. V was trimmed by 5 bases and J by 0 bases, leaving 20 bases between them. CDR3 amino acids: CATSGPFSGAYSNQPQHF. The CDR3 nucleotides read TGTGCCACCAGCGGACCATTTTCGGGAGCCTATAGCAATCAGCCCCAGCATTTT.

V usage is TRBV14 and J usage is TRBJ2-1; TRBD2 matches at 11 bases. The CDR3 is 18 amino acids. Per the germline V gene, CDR1 is SGHDN and CDR2 is FVKESK. J lost 4 bases, V lost 4 bases, and 12 bases had no gene match. This chain's CDR3 is CASSPVPGTSGPYNEQFF. The CDR3 nucleotides are TGTGCCAGCAGCCCCGTACCCGGGACTAGCGGTCCTTACAATGAGCAGTTCTTC.

The chain joins TRBV4-2 to TRBJ2-2, with D perhaps TRBD2 (5 bases). The CDR3 runs to 14 residues. Per germline, CDR1 LGHNA and CDR2 YNFKEQ. Between the trimmed V and J ends, which lost 3 bases and 6 bases, there was a span of 11 bases. The CDR3 nucleotides are TGTGCCAGCAGCCATGTGCGGGCTGCCGGGGAGCTGTTTTTT. Translation: CASSHVRAAGELFF.

V is TRBV28 and J is TRBJ2-2, with 7 bases fitting TRBD2. Trimming removed 8 bases from V and 0 bases from J; junction bases left unmatched: 3. Per germline, CDR1 MDHEN and CDR2 SYDVKM. There are 14 residues in the CDR3. CDR3 sequence: CASSSGTNTGELFF. In DNA, the CDR3 is TGTGCCAGCTCTAGCGGTACGAACACCGGGGAGCTGTTTTTT.

This clone showed up just a few times. This chain connects TRBV5-5 to TRBJ2-5; weak D call: TRBD2 (5 bases). V shed 2 bases and J shed 5 bases, with 13 bases lying between them. This CDR3 spans 14 amino acids. Germline CDR1 reads SGHKS; CDR2 reads YYEKEE (reference sequence). CDR3 amino acids: CASSFRGPGETQYF. CDR3 bases: TGTGCCAGCAGCTTCAGAGGGCCCGGCGAGACCCAGTACTTC.

This clone was detected only a few times. This rearrangement joins TRBV5-1 to TRBJ2-2; 8 bases map to TRBD2. After removal of 0 bases from V and 0 bases from J, the junction contained 10 bases not matched to a gene. The CDR3 covers 19 residues. In germline, CDR1 is SGHRS, CDR2 YFSETQ. The CDR3 loop is CASSLGLRAGGPNTGELFF. The CDR3 nucleotides read TGCGCCAGCAGCTTGGGGCTAAGGGCGGGAGGCCCGAACACCGGGGAGCTGTTTTTT.

The chain links TRBV2 to TRBJ2-1; TRBD2 matches at 12 bases. This CDR3 contains 14 residues. CDR1 is SNHLY and CDR2 is FYNNEI in the germline V gene. V lost 6 bases and J lost 12; bases outside the gene matches: 9. CDR3 coding DNA: TGTGCCAGCAGGCCGGGACTAGCGGGTCGAGGGCAGTTCTTC. This sequence encodes CASRPGLAGRGQFF.

This rearrangement joins TRBV6-6 to TRBJ2-5; TRBD2 matches 7 bases. The J call may be wrong; the DNA end is better matched by TRBJ2-7. The CDR3 has 16 residues. Germline loops: CDR1 MNHNY, CDR2 SVGAGI (reference sequence). The CDR3 coding sequence is TGTGCCAGCAGTTACGACGGCGGGAGTTTTTCCTACGAGCAGTACTTC. It encodes CASSYDGGSFSYEQYF.

This clone was detected only a few times. The V and J genes are TRBV10-2 and TRBJ2-2; no clear D. The CDR3 length is 11 residues. V was shortened by 8 bases and J by 6 bases, with 7 bases between the two germline ends. CDR1 is WSHSY, CDR2 SAAADI, per germline. CDR3 nucleotides: TGCGCCAGCGAGGAAGCCGGGGAGCTGTTTTTT. This sequence encodes CASEEAGELFF.

The genes are TRBV9 and TRBJ2-3, with TRBD2 matching 9 bases. The CDR3 loop spans 16 amino acids. Germline V gene data show CDR1 as SGDLS and CDR2 as YYNGEE. The junction had 8 bases not matched to a gene; V was cut back by 1 base and J by 5 bases. The CDR3 sequence is CASSVLAGGPIDTQYF. CDR3 nucleotides: TGTGCCAGCAGCGTATTGGCGGGAGGGCCGATAGATACGCAGTATTTT.

The genes are TRBV6-5 and TRBJ1-2, with D possibly matching TRBD1 (5 bases). The CDR3 sequence is 13 residues long. The germline CDR1 and CDR2 sequences are MNHEY and SVGAGI. Between the trimmed V and J ends, which lost 5 bases and 3 bases, there was a span of 10 bases. CDR3 amino acids: CASSGAQYYGYTF. Here the CDR3 DNA reads TGTGCCAGCAGTGGGGCACAGTACTATGGCTACACCTTC.

The chain carries TRBV9 and TRBJ2-5; 8 nucleotides match TRBD2. J lost 1 base, V lost 4 bases, and 3 bases had no gene match. This CDR3 region has 14 residues. In germline, CDR1 is SGDLS, CDR2 YYNGEE. The CDR3 loop is CASSRAGGQETQYF. CDR3 in DNA: TGTGCCAGCAGCCGGGCGGGGGGCCAAGAGACCCAGTACTTC.

The gene calls are TRBV5-6 and TRBJ1-1, with D maybe TRBD1 (5 bases). Trimming shortened V by 4 bases and J by 0 bases, and 10 bases separated the two germline ends. Per germline, CDR1 SGHDT and CDR2 YYEEEE. The CDR3 spans 14 residues. CDR3 nucleotides: TGTGCCAGCAGCAGAATGACAGTGAACACTGAAGCTTTCTTT. Translation gives CASSRMTVNTEAFF.

The gene calls are TRBV6-6 and TRBJ1-2; 8 positions agree with TRBD1. The germline V gene has CDR1 MNHNY and CDR2 SVGAGI (reference sequence). The J segment lost 8 bases and the V segment lost 4 bases, leaving 12 bases of the junction unmatched. This CDR3 is 15 amino acids long. The chain's CDR3 is CASSSRQGSVGGYTF. DNA for the CDR3: TGTGCCAGCAGTTCCCGACAGGGGAGTGTGGGAGGCTACACCTTC.

This clone came up a few times. The chain combines TRBV9 with TRBJ2-7, with 7 nucleotides matching TRBD1. Trimming at V came to 0 bases and at J to 3 bases, leaving 9 bases not matched to a gene. Germline loops: CDR1 SGDLS, CDR2 YYNGEE. The CDR3 contains 16 residues. The CDR3 nucleotides read TGTGCCAGCAGCGTAGGTCTGGACAGGACGATCTACGAGCAGTACTTC. Protein product: CASSVGLDRTIYEQYF.

The chain recombines TRBV7-2 with TRBJ2-3; 11 nucleotides align to TRBD2. J gave up 5 bases and V 0 bases, and 7 bases lay outside the gene matches. The germline V gene has CDR1 SGHTA and CDR2 FQGNSA. This CDR3 comprises 17 residues. CDR3 loop: CASSLAPTSGKVDTQYF. As DNA, the CDR3 is TGTGCCAGCAGCTTAGCGCCGACTAGCGGGAAGGTAGATACGCAGTATTTT.

This clone appeared a few times. The chain combines TRBV5-1 with TRBJ2-3; TRBD2 matches 7 bases. Germline CDR1 SGHRS, CDR2 YFSETQ. CDR3 length: 15 amino acids. V was clipped by 0 bases and J by 5 bases; unmatched bases: 6. The CDR3 DNA follows: TGCGCCAGCAGCTTGGGCGGCGGGGGAGTAGATACGCAGTATTTT. Translation: CASSLGGGGVDTQYF.

V usage is TRBV15 and J usage is TRBJ1-5; no firm D call. The ends were cut back, 4 bases at V and 10 bases at J, with 14 bases in the middle. This CDR3 region has 13 residues. Germline CDR1 is LNHNV and CDR2 is YYDKDF (reference sequence). CDR3 in amino acids: CATSTLFVNPQHF. The CDR3 region has the DNA TGTGCCACCAGCACTTTATTCGTTAATCCCCAGCATTTT.

Details on this clone: Compared with germline, one end of the junction differs, possibly owing to a read error. The chain combines TRBV28 with TRBJ2-1; tentative D call: TRBD2 (5 bases). The CDR3 totals 15 residues. Germline CDR1 and CDR2: MDHEN and SYDVKM. As DNA, the CDR3 is TGTGCCAGCAGTCTATGGAGCGGCACCTACAATGAGCAGTTCTTC. The encoded protein is CASSLWSGTYNEQFF.

The chain combines TRBV7-8 with TRBJ1-5; 8 bases line up with TRBD1. V was clipped by 5 bases and J by 7 bases; unmatched bases: 13. The CDR3 has 16 amino acids. CDR1 is SGHVS, CDR2 FQNEAQ, per germline. CDR3 amino acids: CASSLSVRQGRQPQHF. CDR3 in DNA: TGTGCCAGCAGCCTCTCAGTCCGACAGGGGAGGCAGCCCCAGCATTTT.

The chain combines TRBV10-3 with TRBJ2-5, with 8 bases identical to TRBD1. Germline-derived CDR1 and CDR2 are ENHRY and SYGVKD. V trimming: 6 bases; J trimming: 5 bases; junction bases outside the gene matches: 2. This CDR3 contains 12 residues. The CDR3: CAIRDRDETQYF. Here the CDR3 DNA reads TGTGCCATCAGGGACAGGGATGAGACCCAGTACTTC.

The J gene is TRBJ1-1, the V gene TRBV9; D ambiguous. Germline CDR1 and CDR2: SGDLS and YYNGEE. This CDR3 comprises 15 residues. V lost 0 bases and J lost 1, with 10 bases in between. This CDR3 is CASSVDPGSNTEAFF. The CDR3 DNA sequence: TGTGCCAGCAGCGTAGATCCGGGATCGAACACTGAAGCTTTCTTT.

This clone was counted only a few times. The J gene is TRBJ2-1, the V gene TRBV25-1; D is perhaps TRBD2 (6 bases). Germline V gives CDR1 MGHDK, CDR2 SYGVNS. CDR3 length: 17 residues. Trimming cost V 5 bases and J 6 bases, with 23 bases left between them. In nucleotides, the CDR3 is TGTGCCAGCAGTTATGGATTACTGGGGGGTGCCCTCAATGAGCAGTTCTTC. As protein: CASSYGLLGGALNEQFF.

The chain is built from TRBV6-1 and TRBJ2-3, with D possibly TRBD1 on 5 matching bases. This CDR3 contains 17 residues. Looked up from germline, CDR1 is MNHNS and CDR2 is SASEGT. The V gene lost 2 bases and the J gene lost 1 base, with 16 bases spanning the gap. Here the CDR3 reads CASSESPWGRGTDTQYF. The CDR3 coding sequence is TGTGCCAGCAGTGAATCCCCTTGGGGCAGGGGCACAGATACGCAGTATTTT.

The chain combines TRBV5-5 with TRBJ1-1, with D perhaps TRBD1 (5 bases). Germline V lookup: CDR1 SGHKS, CDR2 YYEKEE (reference sequence). The length of the CDR3 is 12 residues. V was clipped by 6 bases and J by 3 bases, with 9 bases between them. The CDR3 region has the DNA TGTGCCAGCAATCGGGGGGACACTGAAGCTTTCTTT. Its translation: CASNRGDTEAFF.

V usage is TRBV6-5 and J usage is TRBJ2-7; 7 nucleotides agree with TRBD1. The V gene's germline CDR1 is MNHEY and CDR2 SVGAGI. The CDR3 length is 14 residues. V was clipped by 6 bases and J by 4 bases; unmatched bases: 9. The CDR3 here is CASSLDRDGYEQYF. CDR3 DNA sequence: TGTGCCAGCAGCCTAGACAGGGACGGTTACGAGCAGTACTTC.